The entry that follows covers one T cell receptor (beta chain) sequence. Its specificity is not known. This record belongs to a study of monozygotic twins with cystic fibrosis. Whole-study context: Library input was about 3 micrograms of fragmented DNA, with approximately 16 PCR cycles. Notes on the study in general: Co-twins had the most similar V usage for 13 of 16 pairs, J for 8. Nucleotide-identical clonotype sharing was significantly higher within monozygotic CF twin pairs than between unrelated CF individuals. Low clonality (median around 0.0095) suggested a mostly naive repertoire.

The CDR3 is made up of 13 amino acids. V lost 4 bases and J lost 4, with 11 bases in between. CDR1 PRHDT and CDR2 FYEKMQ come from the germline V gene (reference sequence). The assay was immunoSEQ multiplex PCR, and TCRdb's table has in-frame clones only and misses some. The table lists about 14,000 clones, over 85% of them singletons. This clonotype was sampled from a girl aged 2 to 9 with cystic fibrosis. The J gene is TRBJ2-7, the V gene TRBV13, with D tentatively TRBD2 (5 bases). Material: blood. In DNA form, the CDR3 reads TGTGCCAGCAGCTCAGTTCGAGGGTACGAGCAGTACTTC. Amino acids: CASSSVRGYEQYF.